This T cell receptor beta chain was identified in a study of T cells after yellow fever vaccination. With 7 bases clipped from V and 5 bases from J, the junction kept 13 bases outside the gene matches. CDR1 is MNHEY and CDR2 is SVGAGI in the germline V gene. The CDR3 is 15 residues long. This clonotype was recorded a few times. Each CDR3 protein gets one entry after TCRdb re-called the 5' RACE reads with MiXCR. The sample has more than 250,000 distinct CDR3 sequences; 6.8% are singletons. The sequence was obtained from a young man who received the YFV17D yellow fever vaccine. The material was PBMCs, obtained roughly seven weeks after the first yellow fever vaccination. This chain uses TRBV6-5 with TRBJ1-2; TRBD1 agrees at 7 bases. The CDR3 coding sequence is TGTGCCAGCACCACAACAGGGGCTCGGGGATATGGCTACACCTTC. Its translation is CASTTTGARGYGYTF.